Reported below is one T cell receptor beta chain. Its specificity is unknown. The sample belongs to a study of cytomegalovirus exposure and HLA in healthy donors. Study information: In an earlier analysis, 90 million to 130 million unique TCR beta sequences were found from 150 million to 200 million T cells.

Primers: 60 Vbeta forward and 13 Jbeta reverse. The table came from immunoSEQ multiplex PCR; TCRdb's copy has only in-frame clones and leaves some out. The sample has 100,000 or so clones; around four fifths are singletons. V shed 1 base and J shed 4 bases, with 12 bases lying between them. The germline V gene encodes CDR1 SGDLS and CDR2 YYNGEE. CDR3 size: 15 residues. Findings of the study overall: There were some public TCRs occurring in many donors, but most TCR sequences were rare. TCR beta sequences reportedly predicted most subjects' HLA-A and HLA-B alleles accurately.

Sequencing was performed on PBMCs. The chain employs TRBV9 and TRBJ1-3, with TRBD1 as a possible D gene (6 bases). The TCR comes from a man between 25 and 39 years old in good health and CMV-seronegative. The CDR3 region has the DNA TGTGCCAGCAGCGTACAGGGGAAAGTGGGAAACACCATATATTTT. This sequence encodes CASSVQGKVGNTIYF.